This T cell receptor (beta chain) is drawn from a study of blood T cell repertoires in COVID-19. Across the study: Samples came from the United States, Italy and Spain, spanning acute and convalescent COVID-19. From T cells, B-cell-depleted T cells, or PBMCs came the material, which was cDNA or gDNA.

In the original workflow: It was from reference gene primer amplification that nucleated cell counts were estimated. The assay was immunoSEQ multiplex PCR, and TCRdb's table has in-frame clones only and misses some. That table supplies the V and J calls and clone size; D and trimming were determined from the DNA. The profile shows some 120,000 clones, 70% to 90% of them singletons. The ends were cut back, 3 bases at V and 7 bases at J, with 10 bases in the middle. In germline, CDR1 is SGDLS, CDR2 YYNGEE. The CDR3 has 12 amino acids. The chain couples TRBV9 to TRBJ1-1, with D perhaps matching TRBD1 (5 bases). Sequencing was done on a sample of peripheral blood. The sequence came from a middle-aged man with acute or convalescent COVID-19. Here the CDR3 reads CASSADRGEAFF. CDR3 sequence (DNA): TGTGCCAGCAGCGCAGATAGGGGTGAAGCTTTCTTT.